The T cell receptor beta chain under discussion was sequenced for a study of cytomegalovirus exposure and HLA in healthy donors. This clone was found a few times. Germline CDR1 is LNHDA and CDR2 is SQIVND (reference sequence). V was trimmed by 4 bases and J by 8 bases, leaving 8 bases between them. The CDR3 has 12 residues. Primers for the PCR totalled 60 Vbeta and 13 Jbeta. Method: immunoSEQ multiplex PCR; TCRdb's copy keeps in-frame clones and lacks some. This table holds 90,000 to 150,000 clones, approximately 76% found once. Material: PBMCs. The chain joins TRBV19 to TRBJ1-4; a weak D match, TRBD1 (6 bases). This clonotype originated in a man aged 50 to 60 in good health and CMV-seropositive. The CDR3 region is CASSNRVEKLFF. CDR3 in DNA: TGTGCCAGTAGTAACAGGGTAGAAAAACTGTTTTTT.